The T cell receptor (beta chain) under discussion was sequenced for a study of response to subunit inactivated influenza vaccine. Study-level results: After each seasonal influenza vaccination, few new T cells are recruited, the authors suggested.

This clonotype was detected a few times. Its matching antigen is unknown. Trimming took off 3 bases at V and 2 bases at J, with 11 bases between the two ends. Germline V lookup: CDR1 DFQATT, CDR2 SNEGSKA (reference sequence). This CDR3 region has 13 residues. A single record per CDR3 protein comes from TCRdb applying MiXCR to the RT-PCR reads. The sample lists some 540,000 distinct CDR3 sequences; roughly 25% were seen once. The sample was also reused in another study, on T cells expressing NK-cell markers. That publication notes: UMIs were included in TCR beta cDNA generated by 5'RACE template switching. Sorted CD3+CD56-NKG2C+, CD3+CD56+NKG2C+ and CD3+CD56+NKG2C- T cells supplied the TCR beta repertoires. The dominant NKG2C+ clonotypes represented about 1.0-7.5% of CD8+ T cells in several donors. The same clonotypes also predominated in the CD3+CD56-NKG2C+ fraction of several donors.

This sequence originates from a man aged 45 to 65 who received an inactivated influenza vaccine. The input for sequencing was CD4+ T cells sorted from PBMCs, taken 11 to 12 days after vaccination. The gene calls are TRBV20-1 and TRBJ2-7, with no clear D. CDR3 coding DNA: TGCAGTGCTAGGTCTCCGTTAGCCTACGAGCAGTACTTC. Its protein is CSARSPLAYEQYF.